The 26 T cell receptor beta chains below all came from one sample that was sequenced in a study of cytomegalovirus exposure and HLA in healthy donors. Primers included in the PCR were 60 Vbeta and 13 Jbeta primers. Measured with immunoSEQ multiplex PCR; TCRdb has only the in-frame clones, and not every one. The top ten clones hold around 2% of a sample with roughly 120,000 clones, approximately 75% of them seen once. Sequenced sample: PBMCs. These receptors all stem from a man between 35 and 55 years old in good health and CMV-seronegative.

The J gene is TRBJ2-2, the V gene TRBV19, with 9 bases fitting TRBD1. There are 15 residues in the CDR3. CDR1 and CDR2 from the germline V gene are LNHDA and SQIVND (reference sequence). V shed 4 bases and J 7 bases; nucleotides not matched to a gene: 7. The CDR3: CASSRDRDSLGELFF. CDR3 sequence (DNA): TGTGCCAGTAGTAGGGACAGGGACAGTCTCGGGGAGCTGTTTTTT.

The chain recombines TRBV2 with TRBJ2-7, with 8 nucleotides matching TRBD2. The CDR3 spans 13 residues. Germline CDR1 SNHLY, CDR2 FYNNEI. V gave up 6 bases and J gave up 5 bases; unmatched junction bases: 6. Here the CDR3 reads CASSASGRNEQYF. CDR3 nucleotide sequence: TGTGCCAGCAGCGCCAGCGGGAGAAACGAGCAGTACTTC.

The chain employs TRBV21-1 and TRBJ1-5; TRBD1 is the table's D call, not checked against the DNA. TRBV21-1 is recorded as a pseudogene. The CDR3 covers 19 residues. The CDR3: CASSKVYRAGELSNQPQHF. The CDR3 nucleotides read TGTGCCAGCAGCAAAGTATACCGGGCAGGGGAACTAAGCAATCAGCCCCAGCATTTT.

With regard to this clone: One end of the junction fails to match germline, which may point to a read error. V and J are TRBV7-7 and TRBJ2-3; 7 bases match TRBD2. Germline lookup yields CDR1 SSHAT and CDR2 FNYEAQ (reference sequence). This CDR3 is built from 17 residues. CDR3 protein: CASSLGGSRELPDTQYF. The CDR3 DNA reads TGTGCTAGCAGCTTAGGCGGCTCGCGGGAGCTCCCAGATACGCAGTATTTT.

This clone was counted between two and nine times. The rearrangement links TRBV29-1 to TRBJ2-1; 11 nucleotides line up with TRBD2. Trimming took 7 bases from V and 13 from J; bases not matched to a gene: 18. The CDR3 extends over 15 amino acids. Per the germline V gene, CDR1 is SQVTM and CDR2 is ANQGSEA. The CDR3 loop reads CSALSGRASGGQQFF. CDR3 DNA sequence: TGCAGCGCACTTAGCGGGAGGGCTAGTGGGGGCCAACAGTTCTTC.

V usage is TRBV5-4 and J usage is TRBJ2-1; 10 nucleotides agree with TRBD1. The germline CDR1 and CDR2 sequences are SGHNT and YYREEE (reference sequence). The CDR3 has 15 residues. The V segment lost 3 bases and the J segment 4 bases; nucleotides outside the gene matches: 4. The CDR3 region is CASSSGDRGYNEQFF. CDR3 coding DNA: TGTGCCAGCAGCTCGGGGGACAGGGGTTACAATGAGCAGTTCTTC.

The chain combines TRBV15 with TRBJ2-7, with D possibly matching TRBD1 (6 bases). Trimming took off 3 bases at V and 3 bases at J, with 12 bases between the two ends. Looked up from germline, CDR1 is LNHNV and CDR2 is YYDKDF (reference sequence). The CDR3 covers 14 residues. The CDR3 reads CATSSARGGYEQYF. The CDR3 DNA is TGTGCCACCAGCAGTGCCAGGGGCGGCTACGAGCAGTACTTC.

The chain uses TRBV7-2 and TRBJ2-7; 9 positions agree with TRBD2. Germline CDR1 is SGHTA and CDR2 is FQGNSA. The CDR3 totals 15 residues. V was clipped by 2 bases and J by 7 bases; unmatched bases: 9. CDR3 in amino acids: CASSLNGGRGSEQYF. The CDR3 nucleotides are TGTGCCAGCAGCTTAAACGGCGGGAGGGGAAGTGAGCAGTACTTC. Complete variable domain (other parts from reference TRBV7-2 and TRBJ2-7): GAGVSQSPSNKVTEKGKDVELRCDPISGHTALYWYRQSLGQGLEFLIYFQGNSAPDKSGLPSDRFSAERTGGSVSTLTIQRTQQEDSAVYLCASSLNGGRGSEQYFGPGTRLTVT.

The rearrangement joins TRBV2 to TRBJ2-2; no clear D gene. CDR1 is SNHLY and CDR2 is FYNNEI in the germline V gene. The V gene lost 8 bases and the J gene lost 6 bases, with 10 bases spanning the gap. The CDR3 is 12 amino acids. The CDR3 nucleotides are TGTGCCAGCCTATCTATTCCCGGGGAGCTGTTTTTT. Its translation is CASLSIPGELFF. The full variable domain, completed using reference TRBV2 and TRBJ2-2, is EPEVTQTPSHQVTQMGQEVILRCVPISNHLYFYWYRQILGQKVEFLVSFYNNEISEKSEIFDDQFSVERPDGSNFTLKIRSTKLEDSAMYFCASLSIPGELFFGEGSRLTVL.

For this clone: The same CDR3 can be traced to other DNA sequences in this sample. This chain joins TRBV19 and TRBJ2-5; 11 bases align to TRBD1. Germline-derived CDR1 and CDR2 are LNHDA and SQIVND (reference sequence). The CDR3 sequence is 14 residues long. Unmatched junction bases numbered 5, after V lost 6 bases and J lost 5 bases. CDR3 amino acids: CASRRTGGRETQYF. DNA for the CDR3: TGTGCCAGTAGGAGGACAGGGGGCAGGGAGACCCAGTACTTC.

The J gene is TRBJ2-7, the V gene TRBV6-1; TRBD1 might be the D (6 bases). Germline CDR1 reads MNHNS; CDR2 reads SASEGT. The ends were cut back, 0 bases at V and 2 bases at J, with 11 bases in the middle. This CDR3 contains 15 residues. CDR3 coding DNA: TGTGCCAGCAGTGAAGCAAGGGGGTCTCCCTACGAGCAGTACTTC. Protein sequence: CASSEARGSPYEQYF.

The chain couples TRBV6-4 to TRBJ2-3; a possible D gene is TRBD2 (7 bases). Germline V gene sequence: CDR1 MRHNA, CDR2 SNTAGT. The V and J ends lost 4 bases and 2 bases respectively, with 16 bases between them. The CDR3 runs to 16 residues. The chain's CDR3 is CASSVRGGDVTDTQYF. Here the CDR3 DNA reads TGTGCCAGCAGTGTCAGGGGAGGGGACGTCACAGATACGCAGTATTTT.

This chain uses TRBV25-1 with TRBJ2-5; 9 bases align to TRBD1. The V gene's germline CDR1 is MGHDK and CDR2 SYGVNS. The CDR3 is 17 amino acids. J was trimmed by 3 bases and V by 2 bases; bases with no gene match: 10. The CDR3 DNA follows: TGTGCCAGCAGTGAAATCCCTTGGACAGGGGCTAAAGAGACCCAGTACTTC. It translates to CASSEIPWTGAKETQYF.

The chain joins TRBV28 to TRBJ1-1; 7 bases fit TRBD1. There are 11 residues in the CDR3. The V gene end was trimmed by 5 bases and the J gene end by 10 bases; junction bases not matched to a gene: 4. The germline V gene has CDR1 MDHEN and CDR2 SYDVKM. The chain's CDR3 is CASSLRDRAFF. For the CDR3, the DNA is TGTGCCAGCAGTCTCCGGGACAGAGCTTTCTTT.

The gene calls are TRBV7-2 and TRBJ1-4, with 10 bases lining up with TRBD1. The CDR3 is 14 residues long. CDR1 SGHTA and CDR2 FQGNSA come from the germline V gene. The junction had 5 bases not matched to a gene; V was cut back by 5 bases and J by 8 bases. In nucleotides, the CDR3 is TGTGCCAGCAGCGAGGGACAGGGGAGCGAAAAACTGTTTTTT. Amino acids: CASSEGQGSEKLFF.

This sequence joins TRBV19 and TRBJ2-2; unclear D gene. Germline V lookup: CDR1 LNHDA, CDR2 SQIVND (reference sequence). Trimming took 4 bases from V and 5 from J, leaving 14 bases between them. This CDR3 has 15 amino acids. CDR3 residues: CASSNFLAGTGELFF. The DNA of the CDR3 is TGTGCCAGTAGTAACTTTCTCGCAGGAACCGGGGAGCTGTTTTTT.

With regard to this clone: A junction boundary mismatches the germline segment, possibly from a read error. The rearrangement joins TRBV5-1 to TRBJ2-6; 7 bases map to TRBD1. Germline values: CDR1 SGHRS, CDR2 YFSETQ. CDR3 length: 17 residues. CDR3 loop: CASSFTGVPTGANGLTF. The CDR3 bases are TGCGCCAGCAGCTTTACAGGGGTCCCAACTGGGGCCAACGGCCTGACTTTC.

This clone showed up just once. The chain couples TRBV7-8 to TRBJ1-3; TRBD1 agrees at 8 bases. Germline V gene sequence: CDR1 SGHVS, CDR2 FQNEAQ. The CDR3 is made up of 17 amino acids. Trimming cost V 4 bases and J 0 bases; bases outside gene matches: 8. The CDR3 sequence is CASSYRDRIPSGNTIYF. The CDR3 DNA follows: TGTGCCAGCAGCTATCGGGACAGGATCCCCTCTGGAAACACCATATATTTT. Full variable domain (rest looked up from reference TRBV7-8 and TRBJ1-3): GAGVSQSPRYKVAKRGQDVALRCDPISGHVSLFWYQQALGQGPEFLTYFQNEAQLDKSGLPSDRFFAERPEGSVSTLKIQRTQQEDSAVYLCASSYRDRIPSGNTIYFGEGSWLTVV.

The chain is built from TRBV6-1 and TRBJ2-5; a weak D match, TRBD2 (7 bases). Near its end, the DNA agrees better with TRBJ2-7, so the J call may be wrong. CDR3 length: 16 amino acids. Germline V gene data show CDR1 as MNHNS and CDR2 as SASEGT. As DNA, the CDR3 is TGTGCCAGCAGTGAAGTTGGGGGGGGCGCTGGCTACGAGCAGTACTTC. It specifies CASSEVGGGAGYEQYF.

CDR3 protein: CASSLAGVLAGDVGGELFF. The CDR3 DNA follows: TGTGCCAGCAGCTTAGCGGGCGTCCTAGCGGGAGACGTTGGCGGGGAGCTGTTTTTT. The rearrangement joins TRBV7-6 to TRBJ2-2; 10 nucleotides agree with TRBD2. The CDR3 has 19 residues. Germline CDR1 and CDR2: SGHVS and FNYEAQ. V shed 0 bases, J shed 7 bases, and the junction held 14 bases outside the gene matches.

This chain connects TRBV29-1 to TRBJ1-5, with a possible D match to TRBD1 (5 bases). CDR1 is SQVTM and CDR2 is ANQGSEA in the germline V gene. The CDR3 length is 13 residues. Trimming shortened V by 7 bases and J by 6 bases, and 16 bases separated the two germline ends. The CDR3 DNA is TGCAGCGCCTCCCCCCAGGGAGGTCAGCCCCAGCATTTT. It translates to CSASPQGGQPQHF. The full variable domain, in which reference TRBV29-1 and TRBJ1-5 provide the parts outside the CDR3, is SAVISQKPSRDICQRGTSLTIQCQVDSQVTMMFWYRQQPGQSLTLIATANQGSEATYESGFVIDKFPISRPNLTFSTLTVSNMSPEDSSIYLCSASPQGGQPQHFGDGTRLSIL.

The chain couples TRBV27 to TRBJ2-4; D gene unclear. Germline values: CDR1 MNHEY, CDR2 SMNVEV (reference sequence). Trimming stripped 4 bases from V and 2 bases from J, with 6 bases between. This CDR3 spans 13 amino acids. The CDR3 DNA is TGTGCCAGCAGTTCCCTTACCAAAAACATTCAGTACTTC. This codes for CASSSLTKNIQYF.

The chain combines TRBV6-5 with TRBJ2-7, with a tentative D call TRBD1 (5 bases). The CDR3 has 15 amino acids. Germline values: CDR1 MNHEY, CDR2 SVGAGI. Deletions cut 0 bases from V and 3 bases from J, with 12 bases between. CDR3 amino acids: CASSYSRGHNYEQYF. Written as DNA, the CDR3 is TGTGCCAGCAGTTACTCTAGGGGTCATAACTACGAGCAGTACTTC.

The chain is built from TRBV19 and TRBJ2-7; D is possibly TRBD1 (5 bases). The germline V gene has CDR1 LNHDA and CDR2 SQIVND (reference sequence). V dropped 4 bases and J dropped 4 bases, with 11 bases sitting between them. The CDR3 totals 13 residues. The CDR3 loop is CASSKQVAYEQYF. CDR3 nucleotides: TGTGCCAGTAGTAAACAGGTTGCGTACGAGCAGTACTTC.

The rearrangement uses TRBV18 and TRBJ1-1, with D tentatively TRBD1 (5 bases). The ends were cut back, 3 bases at V and 5 bases at J, with 13 bases in the middle. Germline V gene sequence: CDR1 KGHSH, CDR2 LQKENI. This CDR3 is 14 amino acids long. The CDR3 spells CASSPAQGGTEAFF. CDR3 DNA sequence: TGTGCCAGCTCACCGGCCCAGGGTGGAACTGAAGCTTTCTTT. Together with reference TRBV18 and TRBJ1-1, the CDR3 gives the full variable domain: NAGVMQNPRHLVRRRGQEARLRCSPMKGHSHVYWYRQLPEEGLKFMVYLQKENIIDESGMPKERFSAEFPKEGPSILRIQQVVRGDSAAYFCASSPAQGGTEAFFGQGTRLTVV.

The V gene is TRBV7-2, the J gene TRBJ2-1, with D possibly matching TRBD2 (5 bases). From germline, CDR1 is SGHTA and CDR2 FQGNSA. V was cut by 2 bases and J by 6 bases, with 14 bases left in between. CDR3 length: 15 amino acids. CDR3 DNA sequence: TGTGCCAGCAGCTTATTACAACTCGGAGGCAATGAGCAGTTCTTC. Protein: CASSLLQLGGNEQFF.